This T cell receptor (beta chain) was documented in a study of T cell changes during pregnancy in multiple sclerosis. Trimming stripped 4 bases from V and 4 bases from J, with 10 bases between. Germline CDR1 and CDR2: SGHTA and FQGTGA. The CDR3 spans 14 residues. Sequencing used immunoSEQ multiplex PCR; TCRdb keeps in-frame clones, though not all of them. The sample includes 100,000 or so clones, around 92% of them seen just once. Sequenced material: peripheral blood, taken before pregnancy. This clonotype was obtained from a female donor with multiple sclerosis, enrolled in a pregnancy study. The rearrangement uses TRBV7-3 and TRBJ2-2; D gene uncertain. CDR3 residues: CASSSSSGTGELFF. The CDR3 nucleotides are TGTGCCAGCAGCTCATCTTCGGGCACCGGGGAGCTGTTTTTT.